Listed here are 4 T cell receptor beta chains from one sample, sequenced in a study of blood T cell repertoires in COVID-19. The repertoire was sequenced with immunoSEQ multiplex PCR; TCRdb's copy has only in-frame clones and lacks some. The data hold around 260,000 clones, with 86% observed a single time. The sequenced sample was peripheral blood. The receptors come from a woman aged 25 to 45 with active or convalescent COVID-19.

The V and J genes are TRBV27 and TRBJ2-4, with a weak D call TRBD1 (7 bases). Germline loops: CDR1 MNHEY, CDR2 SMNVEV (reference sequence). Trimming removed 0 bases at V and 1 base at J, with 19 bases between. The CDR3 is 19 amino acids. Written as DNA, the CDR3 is TGTGCCAGCAGTTTATCGATAGGGGGGACAGTAGGGGCCAAAAACATTCAGTACTTC. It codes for CASSLSIGGTVGAKNIQYF.

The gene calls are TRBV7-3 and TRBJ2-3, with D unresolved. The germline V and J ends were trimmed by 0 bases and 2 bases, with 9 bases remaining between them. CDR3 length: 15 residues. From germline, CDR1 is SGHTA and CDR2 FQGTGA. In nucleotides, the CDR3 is TGTGCCAGCAGCTTAACTAGAACCACCACAGATACGCAGTATTTT. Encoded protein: CASSLTRTTTDTQYF.

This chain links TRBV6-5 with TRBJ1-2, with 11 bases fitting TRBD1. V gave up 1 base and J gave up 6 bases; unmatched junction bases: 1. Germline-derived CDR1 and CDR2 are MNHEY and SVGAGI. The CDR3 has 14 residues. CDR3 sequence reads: CASSYLGQGDGYTF. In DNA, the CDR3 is TGTGCCAGCAGTTACTTGGGACAGGGGGATGGCTACACCTTC.

CDR3 coding DNA: TGTGCCAGCAGCTTACAGGGCCCCTACGAGCAGTACTTC. Residues: CASSLQGPYEQYF. The genes are TRBV5-5 and TRBJ2-7; weak D call: TRBD1 (6 bases). Trimming removed 2 bases at V and 2 bases at J, with 8 bases between. The germline V gene encodes CDR1 SGHKS and CDR2 YYEKEE (reference sequence). The CDR3 extends over 13 amino acids.